The next 27 T cell receptor beta chains were all read from a single sample in a study of beta chain features in type 1 diabetes. All of the isolated RNA was reverse transcribed, so expressed TCRB transcripts were sequenced. Data came from immunoSEQ multiplex PCR; TCRdb stores just in-frame clones and leaves some out. The sample carries 400,000 to 500,000 clones, about 15% recorded once. Sequences were obtained from naive CD4+ T cells from blood. These receptor sequences come from a young man in good health.

This chain uses TRBV11-3 with TRBJ2-7; tentative D call: TRBD1 (5 bases). CDR1 is SGHNT, CDR2 YENEEA, per germline. This CDR3 region has 13 residues. V lost 3 bases to trimming and J lost 1 base, with 7 bases between them. The DNA of the CDR3 is TGTGCCAGCAGCTTTCCAGGGTCCTACGAGCAGTACGTC. This gives the protein CASSFPGSYEQYV.

The chain joins TRBV2 to TRBJ2-3; weak D call: TRBD2 (6 bases). In germline, CDR1 is SNHLY, CDR2 FYNNEI. The length of the CDR3 is 12 residues. V was clipped by 3 bases and J by 9 bases, with 10 bases between them. DNA for the CDR3: TGTGCCAGCAGTGATGCGGGAAACACGCAGTATTTT. Its translation is CASSDAGNTQYF. Full variable domain (outside the CDR3, taken from reference TRBV2 and TRBJ2-3): EPEVTQTPSHQVTQMGQEVILRCVPISNHLYFYWYRQILGQKVEFLVSFYNNEISEKSEIFDDQFSVERPDGSNFTLKIRSTKLEDSAMYFCASSDAGNTQYFGPGTRLTVL.

This clone has only a few counts. The J gene is TRBJ2-7, the V gene TRBV27; D may correspond to TRBD1 or TRBD2 (5 bases each). CDR3 length equals 14 residues. CDR1 is MNHEY, CDR2 SMNVEV, per germline (reference sequence). Trimming left V 5 bases short and J 4 bases short, with 15 bases between. In DNA form, the CDR3 reads TGTGCCAGCAGTCCCGGGGCAGGCCCATACGAGCAGTACGTC. This encodes CASSPGAGPYEQYV.

This clone was seen a handful of times. CDR3 bases: TGTGCCAGCAGCCTCTTGGGGGTAGACTCTGGAAACACCATATATTTT. Amino acids: CASSLLGVDSGNTIYF. The rearrangement joins TRBV9 to TRBJ1-3; tentatively, D is TRBD1 (5 bases). The CDR3 sequence is 16 residues long. V lost 4 bases and J lost 0, with 14 bases in between. Germline V gene lookup returns CDR1 SGDLS and CDR2 YYNGEE.

A few counts support this clone. This chain connects TRBV7-9 to TRBJ2-1; tentatively, D is TRBD2 (5 bases). This CDR3 has 13 residues. Trimming took 1 base from V and 9 from J, leaving 10 bases between them. Germline-derived CDR1 and CDR2 are SEHNR and FQNEAQ (reference sequence). As DNA, the CDR3 is TGTGCCAGCAGCTTAGAGGGAGCCGGTGAGCAGTTCTTC. Amino acids: CASSLEGAGEQFF. The entire variable domain, with the rest obtained from reference TRBV7-9 and TRBJ2-1, is as follows: DTGVSQNPRHKITKRGQNVTFRCDPISEHNRLYWYRQTLGQGPEFLTYFQNEAQLEKSRLLSDRFSAERPKGSFSTLEIQRTEQGDSAMYLCASSLEGAGEQFFGPGTRLTVL.

The gene calls are TRBV9 and TRBJ2-1; D may be TRBD2 (6 bases). CDR3 length: 15 residues. The V gene lost 0 bases and the J gene lost 4 bases, with 11 bases spanning the gap. Germline V CDR1 and CDR2: SGDLS, YYNGEE. The CDR3 DNA reads as TGTGCCAGCAGCGTAGAGTCGGGAGTGTACAATGAGCAGTTCTTC. Protein: CASSVESGVYNEQFF. The complete variable domain, with remaining parts taken from reference TRBV9 and TRBJ2-1, reads DSGVTQTPKHLITATGQRVTLRCSPRSGDLSVYWYQQSLDQGLQFLIQYYNGEERAKGNILERFSAQQFPDLHSELNLSSLELGDSALYFCASSVESGVYNEQFFGPGTRLTVL.

J is TRBJ2-2 and V is TRBV7-9; a possible D gene is TRBD1 (6 bases). The V end was cut by 7 bases, the J end by 4 bases, with 10 bases between. CDR1 is SEHNR, CDR2 FQNEAQ, per germline (reference sequence). This CDR3 is built from 13 residues. As DNA, the CDR3 is TGTGCCAGCAAGGAACAGGGCACCGGGGAGCTGTTTTTT. Translated: CASKEQGTGELFF. Based on the CDR3 plus reference TRBV7-9 and TRBJ2-2, the full variable domain is DTGVSQNPRHKITKRGQNVTFRCDPISEHNRLYWYRQTLGQGPEFLTYFQNEAQLEKSRLLSDRFSAERPKGSFSTLEIQRTEQGDSAMYLCASKEQGTGELFFGEGSRLTVL.

The chain carries TRBV29-1 and TRBJ2-5; 9 positions match TRBD1. CDR1 SQVTM and CDR2 ANQGSEA come from the germline V gene. CDR3 length equals 14 residues. J lost 7 bases, V lost 3 bases, and 9 bases had no gene match. The CDR3 region is CSVDETGGLGTQYF. The CDR3 DNA reads as TGCAGCGTTGATGAGACAGGGGGTTTAGGGACCCAGTACTTC.

This clone has a handful of counts. This sequence joins TRBV27 and TRBJ1-1; D possibly corresponds to TRBD1 (5 bases). Germline CDR1 reads MNHEY; CDR2 reads SMNVEV (reference sequence). The CDR3 has 13 amino acids. The V end was cut by 5 bases, the J end by 3 bases, with 10 bases between. The CDR3 here is CASSMTADTEAFF. The CDR3 nucleotides are TGTGCCAGCAGTATGACAGCCGACACTGAAGCTTTCTTT.

This clone appeared a few times. The chain links TRBV4-3 to TRBJ2-7; D gene unclear. The germline V gene encodes CDR1 LGHNA and CDR2 YSLEER. V lost 2 bases and J lost 2, with 16 bases in between. CDR3 length: 16 residues. CDR3 sequence: CASSQTTITKTYEQYV. CDR3 nucleotides: TGCGCCAGCAGCCAAACGACCATTACTAAGACCTACGAGCAGTACGTC.

This clone was detected a few times. The genes are TRBV29-1 and TRBJ1-3, with D maybe TRBD1 (5 bases). CDR1 is SQVTM, CDR2 ANQGSEA, per germline. V shed 2 bases and J shed 0 bases, with 11 bases lying between them. The CDR3 loop spans 15 amino acids. The CDR3 reads CSVEQGSGSGNTIYF. The DNA for the CDR3 is TGCAGCGTTGAACAGGGCAGCGGCTCTGGAAACACCATATATTTT. Together with reference TRBV29-1 and TRBJ1-3, the CDR3 gives the full variable domain: SAVISQKPSRDICQRGTSLTIQCQVDSQVTMMFWYRQQPGQSLTLIATANQGSEATYESGFVIDKFPISRPNLTFSTLTVSNMSPEDSSIYLCSVEQGSGSGNTIYFGEGSWLTVV.

This clone has just a few counts. V gene TRBV18 combines with J gene TRBJ1-1; 11 nucleotides align to TRBD1. From germline, CDR1 is KGHSH and CDR2 LQKENI. The ends lost 4 bases at V and 6 bases at J; junction bases unmatched: 7. The CDR3 runs 15 residues. In DNA form, the CDR3 reads TGTGCCAGCTCACTCCGGGACAGGGGGAGAGCTGAAGCTTTCTTT. This gives the protein CASSLRDRGRAEAFF.

The V and J genes are TRBV20-1 and TRBJ1-2, with unresolved D. Germline V gives CDR1 DFQATT, CDR2 SNEGSKA (reference sequence). Trimming stripped 6 bases from V and 8 bases from J, with 10 bases between. The CDR3 runs to 10 residues. The CDR3 region has the DNA TGCAGTGCCCTCACGGGGGGCTACACCTTC. Translating gives CSALTGGYTF.

This clone was recorded a few times. As DNA, the CDR3 is TGCAGCGTTGTGAGGCTAGCGGGAGGGAGGTTTGACGAGACCCAGTACTTC. Amino acids: CSVVRLAGGRFDETQYF. The chain has TRBV29-1 and TRBJ2-5; 12 bases map to TRBD2. Germline loops: CDR1 SQVTM, CDR2 ANQGSEA. With 4 bases clipped from V and 5 bases from J, the junction kept 14 bases outside the gene matches. The CDR3 consists of 17 residues.

The sample holds a few counts of this clone. The chain couples TRBV7-9 to TRBJ2-7, with 7 bases identical to TRBD1. Germline V lookup: CDR1 SEHNR, CDR2 FQNEAQ (reference sequence). The CDR3 is made up of 15 amino acids. The V segment lost 5 bases and the J segment 0 bases; nucleotides outside the gene matches: 7. The CDR3, as DNA: TGTGCCAGCAGCAGGACCGGGACAGACTCCTACGAGCAGTACTTC. Translation gives CASSRTGTDSYEQYF.

This clone was counted a few times. The V and J genes are TRBV9 and TRBJ2-2; D remains ambiguous. CDR1 SGDLS and CDR2 YYNGEE come from the germline V gene. The CDR3 sequence is 16 residues long. V shed 0 bases and J shed 5 bases, with 14 bases lying between them. CDR3: CASSVDGGTPTGELFF. CDR3 bases: TGTGCCAGCAGCGTAGATGGCGGTACTCCGACCGGGGAGCTGTTTTTT.

The chain recombines TRBV29-1 with TRBJ1-2, with D possibly being TRBD1 (5 bases). V was trimmed by 0 bases and J by 4 bases, leaving 21 bases between them. The V gene's germline CDR1 is SQVTM and CDR2 ANQGSEA. This CDR3 is 17 amino acids long. This CDR3 reads CSVEDIRAGELIYGYTF. The CDR3 nucleotides read TGCAGCGTTGAAGATATCAGGGCAGGCGAACTAATCTATGGCTACACCTTC.

The chain recombines TRBV29-1 with TRBJ1-2; D is ambiguous. This CDR3 is 12 amino acids long. V was cut by 5 bases and J by 4 bases, with 11 bases left in between. Germline values: CDR1 SQVTM, CDR2 ANQGSEA. CDR3 DNA sequence: TGCAGCGTTAGGCAAGAGGGCTATGGCTACACCTTC. This sequence encodes CSVRQEGYGYTF. The full variable domain, rest sourced from reference TRBV29-1 and TRBJ1-2, is SAVISQKPSRDICQRGTSLTIQCQVDSQVTMMFWYRQQPGQSLTLIATANQGSEATYESGFVIDKFPISRPNLTFSTLTVSNMSPEDSSIYLCSVRQEGYGYTFGSGTRLTVV.

The chain carries TRBV4-3 and TRBJ2-1, with 7 nucleotides matching TRBD1. The ends lost 0 bases at V and 10 bases at J; junction bases unmatched: 18. The germline CDR1 and CDR2 sequences are LGHNA and YSLEER. The CDR3 spans 18 residues. The CDR3 is CASSQDWPGEWTGREQFF. In nucleotides, the CDR3 is TGCGCCAGCAGCCAAGATTGGCCAGGGGAGTGGACAGGCCGAGAGCAGTTCTTC.

The chain uses TRBV11-2 and TRBJ2-6; D tentatively fits TRBD1 or TRBD2 (5 bases each). Germline V gene sequence: CDR1 SGHAT, CDR2 FQNNGV. The CDR3 spans 16 residues. The V end lost 5 bases, the J end lost 2 bases, and 13 bases lay between the germline ends. Here the CDR3 reads CASSRTGTTGANVLTF. The CDR3 DNA sequence: TGTGCCAGCAGCCGGACTGGGACGACTGGGGCCAACGTCCTGACTTTC.

The table lists this clone with a few counts. The sample contains more than one DNA sequence encoding this CDR3. The chain recombines TRBV4-3 with TRBJ2-5; 10 bases agree with TRBD2. The CDR3 has 15 amino acids. V gave up 1 base and J gave up 5 bases; unmatched junction bases: 4. Germline CDR1 reads LGHNA; CDR2 reads YSLEER. CDR3 residues: CASSQVAGGPETQYF. CDR3 coding DNA: TGCGCCAGCAGCCAAGTAGCGGGGGGCCCGGAGACCCAGTACTTC.

This clone has a handful of counts. This chain links TRBV6-1 with TRBJ2-5, with D unresolved. V was pared by 1 base and J by 0 bases, with 6 bases between. Germline V gives CDR1 MNHNS, CDR2 SASEGT. This CDR3 has 14 amino acids. For the CDR3, the DNA is TGTGCCAGCAGTGAAGTTGGGTACCAAGAGACCCAGTACTTC. Protein sequence: CASSEVGYQETQYF.

This chain connects TRBV10-3 to TRBJ2-3; D is perhaps TRBD2 (6 bases). CDR1 and CDR2 (germline): ENHRY, SYGVKD. Trimming removed 6 bases at V and 2 bases at J, with 15 bases between. The CDR3 runs 15 residues. CDR3 sequence reads: CAISRRREYTDTQYF. The DNA for the CDR3 is TGTGCCATCAGCCGAAGGCGGGAATACACAGATACGCAGTATTTT.

This clone was seen a handful of times. This chain uses TRBV5-1 with TRBJ2-5; 8 bases agree with TRBD2. From germline, CDR1 is SGHRS and CDR2 YFSETQ. The CDR3 is 16 residues long. Germline trimming cut 6 bases from V and 1 base from J; bases unmatched to any gene: 11. CDR3 amino acids: CASKSSREGPQETQYF. In nucleotides, the CDR3 is TGCGCCAGCAAAAGTTCCCGGGAGGGCCCCCAAGAGACCCAGTACTTC.

This clone was found a few times. The CDR3 region is CASSVVTGPPYEQYV. The CDR3 DNA reads as TGTGCCAGCAGCGTAGTAACCGGGCCCCCCTACGAGCAGTACGTC. The chain recombines TRBV9 with TRBJ2-7; D gene ambiguous. The germline V and J ends were trimmed by 0 bases and 2 bases, with 12 bases remaining between them. The CDR3 consists of 15 residues. Per germline, CDR1 SGDLS and CDR2 YYNGEE.

With respect to this clone: This sample includes further DNA sequences coding for the same CDR3. This chain links TRBV18 with TRBJ2-6, with unresolved D. CDR1 is KGHSH, CDR2 LQKENI, per germline. The V and J ends lost 3 bases and 1 base respectively, with 1 base between them. The CDR3 has 13 amino acids. CDR3 sequence: CASSPSGANVLTF. In DNA, the CDR3 is TGTGCCAGCTCACCGTCTGGGGCCAACGTCCTGACTTTC.

This clone was detected only a few times. This chain joins TRBV7-2 and TRBJ2-3; D might be TRBD2 (5 bases). The germline CDR1 and CDR2 sequences are SGHTA and FQGNSA. The length of the CDR3 is 16 residues. V was trimmed by 2 bases and J by 1 base, leaving 13 bases between them. CDR3 sequence (DNA): TGTGCCAGCAGCTTATCGGAGAGGGAAGGCACAGATACGCAGTATTTT. It is translated as CASSLSEREGTDTQYF.